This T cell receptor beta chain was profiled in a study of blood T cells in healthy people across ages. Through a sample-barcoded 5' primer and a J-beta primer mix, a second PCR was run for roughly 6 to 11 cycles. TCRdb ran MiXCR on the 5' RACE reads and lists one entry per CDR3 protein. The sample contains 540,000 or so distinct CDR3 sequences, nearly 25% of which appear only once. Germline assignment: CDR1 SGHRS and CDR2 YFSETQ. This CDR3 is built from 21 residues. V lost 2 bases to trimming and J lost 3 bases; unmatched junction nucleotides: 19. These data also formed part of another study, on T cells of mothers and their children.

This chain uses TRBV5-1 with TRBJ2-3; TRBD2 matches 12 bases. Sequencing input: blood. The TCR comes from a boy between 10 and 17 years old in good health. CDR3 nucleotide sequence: TGCGCCAGCAGCTTTGGATACAGACTAGCGGGAGATGGTGTCGGGACAGATACGCAGTATTTT. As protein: CASSFGYRLAGDGVGTDTQYF. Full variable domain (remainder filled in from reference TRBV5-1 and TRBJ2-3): KAGVTQTPRYLIKTRGQQVTLSCSPISGHRSVSWYQQTPGQGLQFLFEYFSETQRNKGNFPGRFSGRQFSNSRSEMNVSTLELGDSALYLCASSFGYRLAGDGVGTDTQYFGPGTRLTVL.